Given below is one T cell receptor beta chain in context. Its antigen specificity is not known. Per-nucleotide qualities are absent, and no much larger clonotype sits a single base away. Taken with the paper, the label for time point translates to: baseline before first vaccination. Vaccinee samples came from UK trials COV001 and COV002, including a single-blind randomized controlled phase 2/3 trial of AZD1222 (ChAdOx1 nCoV-19) in healthy adults. Trial participant PBMC samples were collected at day 0 and day 28 after the second dose for TCRbeta chain sequencing. The CDR3 regions of human TCRbeta chains were analyzed by immunosequencing. The authors processed their data as follows. Repertoire TCRs were checked for matches against a reference library of SARS-CoV-2-specific TCRs that had been generated using the MIRA antigen-specificity platform. Breadth was defined as the fraction of unique TCRs that were SARS-CoV-2-associated. Depth was defined as the fraction of total T cells that were SARS-CoV-2-associated. Using the MIRA data, each spike-specific TCR was mapped to the spike region that the TCR reacts to and placed in a CD4 or CD8 class. Log10-transformed breadth and depth values were compared by one-way ANOVA with Sidak's multiple comparisons tests. Drawn from immuneACCESS, this table holds only the in-frame rearrangements with V and J called that TCRdb kept. Clones are partly lost; checked studies trace under half to an unresolved V gene and leave the rest unexplained. For V, J and clone size, that table is used; D and trimming come from the DNA. A total of 85,000 to 130,000 clones appear in this sample, over 70% of them only once. Over 6.5% of the sample lies in the top ten.

Measured from the cysteine to the phenylalanine, the CDR3 is 12 residues long. Of the read, only the CDR3 DNA is kept; its 36 bases are in frame from base 1. V drops 7 bases and J drops 5 bases, leaving 9 bases in between. This specimen belongs to a study of T cell responses to AZD1222 COVID-19 vaccine (dated by TCRdb to about 2021). Background on the whole study: AZD1222 recipients given second doses at about 4 weeks or at about 12 weeks were pooled, since spike-specific TCR depth and breadth were not found to differ between the two schedules. A total of 230 or so trial participants underwent TCR sequencing, of whom 207 received two doses of AZD1222 and around 26 received two doses of the MenACWY control vaccine. Trial participants were enrolled by age into 18-55, 56-69 and 70-plus year subgroups, with roughly 150, 30 and 60 TCR-sequenced participants respectively. Findings and caveats that apply to the study as a whole: The 56-69-year group was small, and its depth increase did not reach significance, likely because of low power. The whole spike protein was spanned by vaccine-associated CD4 TCRs, and dominant responses were seen in regions 160-218 and 743-854. After two AZD1222 doses, spike-specific TCR breadth and depth were significantly higher than at day 0 and than in MenACWY recipients. Nearly half of unique spike-specific TCRs reportedly recognized epitopes outside regions mutated in the B.1.351 and B.1.1.7 variants. Because no day 14 peak-response samples were available, the repertoires could be characterized only after the peak T cell response. Most participants were white British and females outnumbered males, and the authors suggested that clonal diversity may have been underestimated. Only 5 to 7 AZD1222 recipients were SARS-CoV-2 seropositive at baseline, limiting conclusions about previously exposed vaccinees.

The rearranged chain carries TRBV12-3 or TRBV12-4 and TRBJ2-1; the D gene cannot be resolved reliably. The sample here was peripheral blood, taken on day 0 of AZD1222 vaccination. The TCR was taken from an adult in good health. The CDR3 loop reads CASTSTNNEQFF. The DNA is as follows: TGTGCCAGCACTTCCACTAACAATGAGCAGTTCTTC.